This is a list of T cell receptor beta chains from one sample in a study of T cell changes during pregnancy in multiple sclerosis. Method: immunoSEQ multiplex PCR; TCRdb's copy keeps in-frame clones and lacks some. Among about 89,000 clones listed, 94% were seen once. Sequencing was performed on peripheral blood, taken after pregnancy. The receptors were gathered from a female donor in good health, enrolled as a control in a pregnancy study. Each CDR3 is given with its conserved first and last residue. Fields, in order: D gene, J gene, V gene, clone size, CDR3 protein, CDR3 DNA. The D gene is left open where the match is weak. A row's size may be missing; if present it is once, few, many or a size class.

TRBD1,TRBJ2-1,TRBV4-1,-,CASSQVDDRGLNEQFF,TGCGCCAGCAGCCAAGTGGACGACAGGGGGCTTAATGAGCAGTTCTTC
TRBD1,TRBJ2-5,TRBV6-1,-,CASGRTGRYQETQYF,TGTGCCAGCGGTCGGACAGGGCGTTACCAAGAGACCCAGTACTTC
-,TRBJ1-3,TRBV28,-,CASSRTGNSGNTIYF,TGTGCCAGCAGCCGTACAGGGAACTCTGGAAACACCATATATTTT
-,TRBJ2-3,TRBV7-9,once,CASSLGSPSTDTQYF,TGTGCCAGCAGCTTAGGTTCCCCCTCCACAGATACGCAGTATTTT
-,TRBJ2-2,TRBV28,-,CASSFVNTGELFF,TGTGCCAGCAGTTTCGTGAACACCGGGGAGCTGTTTTTT
TRBD2,TRBJ2-1,TRBV30,-,CAWSVRTRDNEQFF,TGTGCCTGGAGTGTGCGGACTAGGGACAATGAGCAGTTCTTC
TRBD1,TRBJ2-1,TRBV7-9,-,CASSPGQGATYYNEQFF,TGTGCCAGCAGTCCCGGACAGGGGGCTACGTACTACAATGAGCAGTTCTTC
TRBD2,TRBJ2-5,TRBV14,-,CASSQVGGSGTQETQYF,TGTGCCAGCAGCCAAGTCGGTGGTAGCGGGACTCAAGAGACCCAGTACTTC
TRBD2,TRBJ2-7,TRBV4-1,-,CASSPSLSGRSSYEQYF,TGCGCCAGCAGCCCGTCTCTCAGCGGGAGGAGCTCCTACGAGCAGTACTTC
TRBD1,TRBJ1-5,TRBV4-1,-,CASSQRTGADSQPQHF,TGCGCCAGCAGCCAGAGGACAGGGGCTGATTCTCAGCCCCAGCATTTT
TRBD1,TRBJ2-7,TRBV10-3,-,CAISESILGQGLYEQYF,TGTGCCATCAGTGAGTCGATTTTGGGACAGGGGCTCTACGAGCAGTACTTC
TRBD2,TRBJ2-7,TRBV28,-,CASSLVASGRGLKQYF,TGTGCCAGCAGCCTCGTGGCTAGCGGGAGGGGCCTCAAGCAGTACTTC
-,TRBJ2-7,TRBV19,-,CASSYRGTYEQYF,TGTGCCAGTAGTTATCGGGGGACCTACGAGCAGTACTTC
-,TRBJ2-4,TRBV4-2,-,CASSQVQEKNIQYF,TGTGCCAGCAGCCAAGTACAGGAAAAAAACATTCAGTACTTC
-,TRBJ1-4,TRBV6-1,-,CATSTSTGTVQKLFF,TGTGCCACCTCAACGTCGACAGGCACGGTGCAAAAACTGTTTTTT
-,TRBJ2-5,TRBV19,-,CASSIESGGRGTQYF,TGTGCCAGTAGTATAGAATCGGGGGGCAGAGGGACCCAGTACTTC